This paragraph reports one T cell receptor beta chain. Antigen unknown. The data were taken from a study of memory CD4+ T cells and cytomegalovirus serostatus. General study findings and limits: Suggested: most of the CMV-linked TCR signature lies in CD4+ memory cells.

Here immunoSEQ multiplex PCR was the method, and the copy in TCRdb shows in-frame clones only, minus some. The sample consists of fewer than 90,000 clones, approximately 78% of them appearing once. The sort gate was single viable CD3+CD4+CD8-CD45RO+ cells for memory CD4+ T cells. Germline CDR1 MDHEN, CDR2 SYDVKM. V was pared by 7 bases and J by 7 bases, with 4 bases of the junction left unmatched. This CDR3 region has 12 residues. The source of this sequence is an adult in good health and CMV-seropositive. The V and J genes are TRBV28 and TRBJ1-5, with 7 bases lining up with TRBD1. Sequenced: memory CD4+ T cells from blood. CDR3 residues: CASTSGGQPQHF. CDR3 in DNA: TGTGCCAGCACTTCAGGGGGACAGCCCCAGCATTTT.